The 17 T cell receptor beta chains given below trace back to one sample, sequenced in a study of T cell responses to AZD1222 COVID-19 vaccine. Profiling relied on immunoSEQ multiplex PCR, and the TCRdb table lists in-frame clones only, not all of them. The sample lists roughly 92,000 clones, roughly 91% seen once, with roughly 5.1% in the top ten. The specimen was peripheral blood, collected 28 days after the second AZD1222 dose. These receptors were taken from an adult who received the AZD1222 COVID-19 vaccine.

This chain joins TRBV5-8 and TRBJ2-1, with 7 bases identical to TRBD2. Germline CDR1 and CDR2: SGHTS and YDEGEE. V gave up 3 bases and J gave up 9 bases; unmatched junction bases: 9. This CDR3 contains 14 residues. The CDR3 bases are TGTGCCAGCAGCTCCCGGACGGGGGGAACTGAGCAGTTCTTC. This translates into CASSSRTGGTEQFF.

CDR3 coding DNA: TGTGCCTGCGCCCTGGGACAGTCCTGGGGGGGCTACACCTTC. Translated, it gives CACALGQSWGGYTF. The V gene is TRBV30, the J gene TRBJ1-2, with TRBD1 identical over 7 bases. CDR1 GTSNPN and CDR2 SVGIG come from the germline V gene (reference sequence). Trimming at V came to 6 bases and at J to 8 bases, leaving 15 bases not matched to a gene. CDR3 length equals 14 residues.

The chain combines TRBV5-4 with TRBJ1-6, with D possibly TRBD1 on 6 matching bases. The CDR3 is 16 amino acids. The V and J ends lost 4 bases and 6 bases respectively, with 17 bases between them. The germline gives CDR1 SGHNT, CDR2 YYREEE (reference sequence). The CDR3 loop reads CASSGAMTGGNSPLHF. The DNA of the CDR3 is TGTGCCAGCAGCGGCGCTATGACAGGAGGTAATTCACCCCTCCACTTT.

The chain couples TRBV2 to TRBJ1-2; 8 positions match TRBD1. There are 15 residues in the CDR3. Germline V lookup: CDR1 SNHLY, CDR2 FYNNEI. The V and J ends lost 2 bases and 4 bases, in that order; junction bases with no gene match: 6. The chain's CDR3 is CASSELAGGFYGYTF. In DNA form, the CDR3 reads TGTGCCAGCAGTGAATTGGCAGGGGGCTTCTATGGCTACACCTTC.

This clone appeared a few times. CDR3 sequence: CASSLGRTGIPYEQYF. The CDR3 nucleotides read TGTGCCAGCAGCTTAGGAAGGACAGGGATCCCCTACGAGCAGTACTTC. The chain links TRBV7-8 to TRBJ2-7; 8 bases align to TRBD1. The CDR3 is made up of 16 amino acids. Germline trimming cut 1 base from V and 2 bases from J; bases unmatched to any gene: 7. CDR1 and CDR2 (germline): SGHVS, FQNEAQ. Supplemented by reference TRBV7-8 and TRBJ2-7, the full variable domain reads GAGVSQSPRYKVAKRGQDVALRCDPISGHVSLFWYQQALGQGPEFLTYFQNEAQLDKSGLPSDRFFAERPEGSVSTLKIQRTQQEDSAVYLCASSLGRTGIPYEQYFGPGTRLTVT.

The chain couples TRBV19 to TRBJ1-5; 7 bases match TRBD1. The CDR3 totals 18 residues. V lost 3 bases, J lost 0 bases, and 11 bases stayed unmatched. Germline loops: CDR1 LNHDA, CDR2 SQIVND (reference sequence). CDR3 amino acids: CASSMGGQRVYSNQPQHF. CDR3 bases: TGTGCCAGTAGTATGGGGGGACAGAGAGTATATAGCAATCAGCCCCAGCATTTT. Complete variable domain (other parts from reference TRBV19 and TRBJ1-5): DGGITQSPKYLFRKEGQNVTLSCEQNLNHDAMYWYRQDPGQGLRLIYYSQIVNDFQKGDIAEGYSVSREKKESFPLTVTSAQKNPTAFYLCASSMGGQRVYSNQPQHFGDGTRLSIL.

The chain is built from TRBV18 and TRBJ2-1; 16 nucleotides align to TRBD2. The CDR3 contains 16 residues. In germline, CDR1 is KGHSH, CDR2 LQKENI. Trimming removed 5 bases from V and 5 bases from J; junction bases left unmatched: 3. The CDR3 nucleotides read TGTGCCAGCTCATGGGGACTAGCGGGGGGGAACAATGAGCAGTTCTTC. This gives the protein CASSWGLAGGNNEQFF.

The V and J genes are TRBV5-4 and TRBJ2-2; D gene ambiguous. CDR3 length: 13 residues. Germline CDR1 SGHNT, CDR2 YYREEE (reference sequence). V dropped 4 bases and J dropped 7 bases, with 11 bases sitting between them. This chain's CDR3 is CASSPDGHGELFF. The CDR3 DNA is TGTGCCAGCAGCCCTGACGGGCACGGGGAGCTGTTTTTT. Full variable domain (outside the CDR3, taken from reference TRBV5-4 and TRBJ2-2): ETGVTQSPTHLIKTRGQQVTLRCSSQSGHNTVSWYQQALGQGPQFIFQYYREEENGRGNFPPRFSGLQFPNYSSELNVNALELDDSALYLCASSPDGHGELFFGEGSRLTVL.

This clone was seen a handful of times. CDR3 residues: CASSKWDNLYEQYF. The CDR3 region has the DNA TGTGCCAGTAGTAAATGGGACAATCTCTACGAGCAGTACTTC. The chain employs TRBV19 and TRBJ2-7; perhaps TRBD1 as D (6 bases). Trimming took 4 bases from V and 3 from J, leaving 13 bases between them. The CDR3 extends over 14 amino acids. The germline CDR1 and CDR2 sequences are LNHDA and SQIVND (reference sequence).

The chain employs TRBV27 and TRBJ1-6; D gene ambiguous. V gave up 5 bases and J gave up 7 bases, with 6 bases separating them. The CDR3 extends over 12 amino acids. The V gene's germline CDR1 is MNHEY and CDR2 SMNVEV (reference sequence). Here the CDR3 DNA reads TGTGCCAGCAGTGGGAGGAATTCACCCCTCCACTTT. Its translation: CASSGRNSPLHF.

This clone came up once. V and J are TRBV12-5 and TRBJ1-3, with D hard to call. Germline loops: CDR1 LGHNT, CDR2 FRNRAP. The CDR3 is 16 amino acids. Between the trimmed V and J ends, which lost 3 bases and 0 bases, there was a span of 12 bases. The CDR3 DNA follows: TGTGCTAGTGGTTTAGGAATTTTACTCTCTGGAAACACCATATATTTT. Translated, it gives CASGLGILLSGNTIYF.

CDR3 loop: CASSLAAGRDTQYF. Here the CDR3 DNA reads TGTGCCAGCAGCCTAGCAGCCGGGCGGGATACGCAGTATTTT. The chain links TRBV14 to TRBJ2-3; D not resolved. Trimming pared 4 bases from V and 6 bases from J, leaving 14 bases between. The CDR3 contains 14 residues. Germline V gives CDR1 SGHDN, CDR2 FVKESK.

J is TRBJ1-4 and V is TRBV7-9, with TRBD1 identical over 9 bases. Unmatched junction bases numbered 9, after V lost 8 bases and J lost 8 bases. The CDR3 length is 14 residues. Looked up from germline, CDR1 is SEHNR and CDR2 is FQNEAQ (reference sequence). CDR3 region: CASGSGTGQEKLFF. In DNA form, the CDR3 reads TGTGCCAGCGGGTCCGGGACAGGGCAGGAAAAACTGTTTTTT.

This clone was seen once. The rearrangement joins TRBV27 to TRBJ2-7; no reliable D call. With 7 bases removed from V and 5 bases from J, the gap between germline ends came to 6 bases. The germline gives CDR1 MNHEY, CDR2 SMNVEV (reference sequence). This CDR3 contains 10 residues. This CDR3 reads CASNLNEQYF. The CDR3 region has the DNA TGTGCCAGCAATCTCAACGAGCAGTACTTC.

This CDR3 is CASSFDDRGDYGYTF. The CDR3 DNA follows: TGTGCCAGCAGCTTCGATGACAGGGGGGACTATGGCTACACCTTC. The rearrangement joins TRBV5-8 to TRBJ1-2; 9 positions match TRBD1. This CDR3 contains 15 residues. Germline V gene data show CDR1 as SGHTS and CDR2 as YDEGEE. The V and J ends lost 2 bases and 3 bases, in that order; junction bases with no gene match: 5.

The rearrangement links TRBV7-9 to TRBJ2-7, with D unresolved. CDR1 and CDR2 (germline): SEHNR, FQNEAQ (reference sequence). This CDR3 has 12 residues. V lost 6 bases, J lost 3 bases, and 9 bases lay in between. In nucleotides, the CDR3 is TGTGCCAGCAGTATAGGATACTACGAGCAGTACTTC. Residues: CASSIGYYEQYF.

This chain joins TRBV9 and TRBJ1-1; D uncertain. Germline loops: CDR1 SGDLS, CDR2 YYNGEE. The length of the CDR3 is 14 residues. V lost 3 bases and J lost 4, with 13 bases in between. The chain's CDR3 is CASSAARVSTEAFF. The CDR3 coding sequence is TGTGCCAGCAGCGCAGCGAGGGTGAGCACTGAAGCTTTCTTT.